The present T cell receptor (beta chain) was sequenced within a study of cytomegalovirus exposure and HLA in healthy donors. The study, taken as a whole, reports: Within the data, a cluster of highly shared sequence variants was likely a sequencing artifact. Reported performance of the classifier showed diagnosis of cytomegalovirus status with high specificity and sensitivity. Under in vitro conditions, a few CMV-associated chains were confirmed as specific for CMV antigens. In a later analysis, V- and J-gene trimming of beta chains associated with a DCLRE1C missense variant, replicated independently.

Researchers ran the PCR with 60 Vbeta and 13 Jbeta primers. Data came from immunoSEQ multiplex PCR; TCRdb stores just in-frame clones and leaves some out. The sample holds 200,000 to 250,000 clones, around 86% seen once. With respect to this clone: The antigen remains unidentified.

This CDR3 region has 16 residues. The clonotype comes from a woman aged 40 to 55 in good health and CMV-seronegative. The genes are TRBV21-1 and TRBJ2-3; the table's TRBD2 call for D was not verified on the DNA. TRBV21-1 is tagged as a pseudogene. The source material was PBMCs. The CDR3 protein is CASSKRERLGTDTQYF. The CDR3 DNA is TGTGCCAGCAGCAAAAGGGAGAGACTAGGGACAGATACGCAGTATTTT.